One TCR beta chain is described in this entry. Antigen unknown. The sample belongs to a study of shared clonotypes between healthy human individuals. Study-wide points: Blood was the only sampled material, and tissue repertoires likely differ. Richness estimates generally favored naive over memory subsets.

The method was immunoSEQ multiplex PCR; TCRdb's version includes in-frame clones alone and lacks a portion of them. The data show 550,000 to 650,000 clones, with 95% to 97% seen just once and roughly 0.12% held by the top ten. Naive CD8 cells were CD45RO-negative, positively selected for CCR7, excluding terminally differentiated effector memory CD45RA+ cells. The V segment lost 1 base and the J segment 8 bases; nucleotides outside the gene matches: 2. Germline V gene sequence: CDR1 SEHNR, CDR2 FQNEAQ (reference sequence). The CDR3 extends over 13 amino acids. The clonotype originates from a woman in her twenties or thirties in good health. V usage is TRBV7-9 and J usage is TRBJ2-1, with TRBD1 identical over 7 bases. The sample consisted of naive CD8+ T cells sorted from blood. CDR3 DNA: TGTGCCAGCAGCTTAGTACAGGGGTATGAGCAGTTCTTC. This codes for CASSLVQGYEQFF.